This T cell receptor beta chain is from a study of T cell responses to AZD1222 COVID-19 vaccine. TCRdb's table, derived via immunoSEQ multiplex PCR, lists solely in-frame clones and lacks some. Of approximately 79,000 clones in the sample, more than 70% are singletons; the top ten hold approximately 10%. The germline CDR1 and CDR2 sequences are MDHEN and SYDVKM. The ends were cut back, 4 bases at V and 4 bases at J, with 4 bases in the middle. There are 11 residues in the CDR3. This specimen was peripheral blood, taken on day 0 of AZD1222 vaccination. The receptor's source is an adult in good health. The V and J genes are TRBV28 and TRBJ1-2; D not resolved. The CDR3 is CASSWTYGYTF. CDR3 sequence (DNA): TGTGCCAGCAGTTGGACCTATGGCTACACCTTC.